This passage covers 32 T cell receptor beta chains from one sample sequenced in a study of blood T cell repertoires in COVID-19. Assay: immunoSEQ multiplex PCR; the TCRdb copy retains only in-frame clones and omits some. Of 350,000 to 450,000 clones listed, 75% to 90% are singletons. The sample comprised PBMCs or T cells enriched from blood (not recorded which). Receptor source: a man aged 25-45 years who had recovered from COVID-19.

The rearrangement uses TRBV6-5 and TRBJ2-1; TRBD1 agrees at 7 bases. Trimming took 6 bases from V and 6 from J; bases not matched to a gene: 5. The CDR3 is 13 amino acids. CDR1 and CDR2 (germline): MNHEY, SVGAGI. This chain's CDR3 is CASRRDSSNEQFF. DNA of the CDR3: TGTGCCAGCAGACGGGACAGTAGCAATGAGCAGTTCTTC.

The J gene is TRBJ2-5, the V gene TRBV7-6; 7 nucleotides line up with TRBD1. The CDR3 is made up of 16 amino acids. CDR1 and CDR2 (germline): SGHVS, FNYEAQ. Unmatched junction bases numbered 8, after V lost 2 bases and J lost 2 bases. CDR3 bases: TGTGCCAGCAGCTTACTGATAGGGGGCGGGCAAGAGACCCAGTACTTC. Protein sequence: CASSLLIGGGQETQYF.

The chain couples TRBV3-1 (or the pseudogene TRBV3-2) to TRBJ2-7; TRBD1 matches at 9 bases. The CDR3 is made up of 16 amino acids. Germline CDR1 reads LGHDT; CDR2 reads YNNKEL (reference sequence). Trimming took 5 bases from V and 4 from J; bases not matched to a gene: 12. For the CDR3, the DNA is TGTGCCAGCAGCGAGCCCCGCCCCGGACAGGGGTACGAGCAGTACTTC. Its protein is CASSEPRPGQGYEQYF.

The chain carries TRBV11-2 and TRBJ2-1, with D perhaps TRBD2 (6 bases). The V gene's germline CDR1 is SGHAT and CDR2 FQNNGV. The V end was cut by 3 bases, the J end by 4 bases, with 13 bases between. The CDR3 length is 15 residues. The CDR3 sequence: CASSFTLAKYNEQFF. The CDR3 DNA follows: TGTGCCAGCAGCTTTACACTAGCAAAATACAATGAGCAGTTCTTC.

This clone was detected only a few times. The V and J genes are TRBV19 and TRBJ2-7; D is possibly TRBD2 (5 bases). V was trimmed by 3 bases and J by 2 bases, leaving 11 bases between them. Germline CDR1 is LNHDA and CDR2 is SQIVND (reference sequence). This CDR3 region has 14 residues. CDR3 sequence: CASSIGVETYEQYF. CDR3 in DNA: TGTGCCAGTAGTATCGGGGTGGAAACCTACGAGCAGTACTTC.

The chain joins TRBV27 to TRBJ2-1; TRBD2 agrees at 9 bases. The CDR3 extends over 16 amino acids. CDR1 is MNHEY, CDR2 SMNVEV, per germline (reference sequence). V was clipped by 5 bases and J by 4 bases; unmatched bases: 9. The CDR3 spells CASSPWDTSGYNEQFF. CDR3 nucleotides: TGTGCCAGCAGTCCCTGGGATACTAGCGGGTACAATGAGCAGTTCTTC.

This clone came up a few times. CDR3 loop: CASSLELAGYEQFF. In DNA, the CDR3 is TGTGCCAGCAGCTTGGAACTAGCGGGCTATGAGCAGTTCTTC. The chain couples TRBV5-4 to TRBJ2-1, with 9 bases fitting TRBD2. The V and J ends lost 0 bases and 8 bases, in that order; junction bases with no gene match: 3. CDR1 SGHNT and CDR2 YYREEE come from the germline V gene (reference sequence). There are 14 residues in the CDR3.

The chain employs TRBV9 and TRBJ1-6; 8 nucleotides line up with TRBD1. CDR3 length: 14 residues. Trimming cost V 3 bases and J 9 bases; bases outside gene matches: 5. Germline CDR1 and CDR2: SGDLS and YYNGEE. CDR3 in amino acids: CASSADRGSSPLHF. In DNA form, the CDR3 reads TGTGCCAGCAGCGCCGACAGGGGAAGTTCACCCCTCCACTTT.

This chain joins TRBV9 and TRBJ2-7, with 8 bases aligning to TRBD1. V dropped 0 bases and J dropped 3; count of bases not matched to a gene: 2. The CDR3 is made up of 14 amino acids. CDR1 and CDR2 from the germline V gene are SGDLS and YYNGEE. CDR3 amino acids: CASSVGGTGYEQYF. Here the CDR3 DNA reads TGTGCCAGCAGCGTAGGGGGGACAGGCTACGAGCAGTACTTC.

The V gene is TRBV5-1, the J gene TRBJ1-1; D gene ambiguous. Germline V gene data show CDR1 as SGHRS and CDR2 as YFSETQ. CDR3 size: 15 residues. The ends were cut back, 4 bases at V and 0 bases at J, with 13 bases in the middle. The CDR3, as DNA: TGCGCCAGCAGCCTATTGGGCGAGATGAACACTGAAGCTTTCTTT. Amino acids: CASSLLGEMNTEAFF.

The table lists this clone with a count of one. DNA of the CDR3: TGTGCCAGCAGTATGGGACTAGCGGGAGGATGGGAGACCCAGTACTTC. Translating gives CASSMGLAGGWETQYF. This chain joins TRBV28 and TRBJ2-5, with TRBD2 matching over 15 bases. After removal of 5 bases from V and 5 bases from J, the junction contained 6 bases not matched to a gene. CDR1 is MDHEN, CDR2 SYDVKM, per germline. The CDR3 runs to 16 residues.

V gene TRBV10-3 combines with J gene TRBJ2-7; 10 bases match TRBD2. With 8 bases clipped from V and 3 bases from J, the junction kept 7 bases outside the gene matches. Germline CDR1 ENHRY, CDR2 SYGVKD. The CDR3 length is 14 residues. The DNA for the CDR3 is TGTGCCATCGCGCCTAGCGGGAGCAACTACGAGCAGTACTTC. Translation gives CAIAPSGSNYEQYF.

V is TRBV10-2 and J is TRBJ2-7, with 10 bases matching TRBD2. CDR3 length: 14 amino acids. Germline CDR1 WSHSY, CDR2 SAAADI. With V trimmed by 7 bases and J by 2 bases, 5 bases remained unmatched. The DNA of the CDR3 is TGCGCCAGCATGCCCGGGACTAGCGCCTACGAGCAGTACTTC. This encodes CASMPGTSAYEQYF.

The chain is built from TRBV12-3 or TRBV12-4 and TRBJ1-4, with D unresolved. The CDR3 contains 13 residues. Between the trimmed V and J ends, which lost 4 bases and 8 bases, there was a span of 11 bases. Written as DNA, the CDR3 is TGTGCCAGCAGTTCTAACACGGGAGAAAAACTGTTTTTT. This gives the protein CASSSNTGEKLFF.

V usage is TRBV7-3 and J usage is TRBJ2-1; no reliable D call. CDR3 size: 18 residues. The V end lost 1 base, the J end lost 0 bases, and 16 bases lay between the germline ends. The germline gives CDR1 SGHTA, CDR2 FQGTGA. The CDR3 coding sequence is TGTGCCAGCAGCTTAAATCCCCCCTTGGTGGCCTCCTACAATGAGCAGTTCTTC. It translates to CASSLNPPLVASYNEQFF.

The chain joins TRBV3-1 (or the pseudogene TRBV3-2) to TRBJ2-1; 10 bases map to TRBD2. There are 14 residues in the CDR3. The germline gives CDR1 LGHDT, CDR2 YNNKEL (reference sequence). V lost 10 bases, J lost 4 bases, and 7 bases stayed unmatched. The CDR3 reads CATEASGSYNEQFF. CDR3 sequence (DNA): TGTGCCACCGAAGCTAGCGGGAGTTACAATGAGCAGTTCTTC.

The chain recombines TRBV12-5 with TRBJ1-3, with D maybe TRBD1 (5 bases). Germline V gene data show CDR1 as LGHNT and CDR2 as FRNRAP. V dropped 6 bases and J dropped 0 bases, with 12 bases sitting between them. This CDR3 comprises 15 residues. CDR3 sequence: CASGAGRFSGNTIYF. The CDR3 bases are TGTGCTAGTGGAGCGGGACGGTTCTCTGGAAACACCATATATTTT.

The V and J genes are TRBV6-5 and TRBJ1-1, with D possibly being TRBD1 (6 bases). V dropped 0 bases and J dropped 0 bases, with 8 bases sitting between them. Per germline, CDR1 MNHEY and CDR2 SVGAGI. This CDR3 is built from 15 residues. Here the CDR3 reads CASSYSDRMNTEAFF. The CDR3 DNA follows: TGTGCCAGCAGTTACTCGGACAGAATGAACACTGAAGCTTTCTTT.

The chain has TRBV10-2 and TRBJ2-5; TRBD2 is a possible D gene (5 bases). CDR1 WSHSY and CDR2 SAAADI come from the germline V gene. The CDR3 sequence is 11 residues long. Between the trimmed V and J ends, which lost 4 bases and 5 bases, there was a span of 5 bases. The CDR3 DNA sequence: TGCGCCAGCAGTGCGGGGGAGACCCAGTACTTC. As protein: CASSAGETQYF.

CDR3 in DNA: TGTGCCAGCAGTCTGAACGTTCGGTCTGCAACTAATGAAAAACTGTTTTTT. This codes for CASSLNVRSATNEKLFF. The genes are TRBV27 and TRBJ1-4; D is unresolved. The CDR3 runs to 17 residues. Germline-derived CDR1 and CDR2 are MNHEY and SMNVEV (reference sequence). Trimming removed 5 bases at V and 0 bases at J, with 16 bases between.

This chain joins TRBV3-1 (or the pseudogene TRBV3-2) and TRBJ2-3; 7 bases line up with TRBD2. The CDR3 is 18 residues long. With 6 bases clipped from V and 5 bases from J, the junction kept 20 bases outside the gene matches. From germline, CDR1 is LGHDT and CDR2 YNNKEL (reference sequence). As DNA, the CDR3 is TGTGCCAGCAGTTATTCTACGCGGCGGGAGTGGGGGGGAGATACGCAGTATTTT. Residues: CASSYSTRREWGGDTQYF.

The chain uses TRBV25-1 and TRBJ2-2; no clear D. The CDR3 runs to 12 residues. The V gene's germline CDR1 is MGHDK and CDR2 SYGVNS. V dropped 7 bases and J dropped 2 bases, with 5 bases sitting between them. CDR3 nucleotide sequence: TGTGCCAGCACCACAAACACCGGGGAGCTGTTTTTT. Amino acid sequence: CASTTNTGELFF.

Only one count was recorded for this clone. The chain joins TRBV2 to TRBJ1-3; the D is unclear. This CDR3 region has 15 residues. Germline CDR1 is SNHLY and CDR2 is FYNNEI. Trimming pared 6 bases from V and 0 bases from J, leaving 12 bases between. The CDR3 DNA is TGTGCCAGCAGGCCAAGAGGCGGCTCTGGAAACACCATATATTTT. The encoded protein is CASRPRGGSGNTIYF.

The rearrangement joins TRBV5-1 to TRBJ2-7; D might be TRBD2 (5 bases). Trimming removed 1 base from V and 0 bases from J, with 14 bases in between. Looked up from germline, CDR1 is SGHRS and CDR2 is YFSETQ. This CDR3 spans 16 amino acids. CDR3 amino acids: CASSLPPAAGSYEQYF. In nucleotides, the CDR3 is TGCGCCAGCAGCTTGCCCCCTGCGGCGGGCTCCTACGAGCAGTACTTC.

The chain couples TRBV18 to TRBJ2-2; 7 bases fit TRBD1. J was trimmed by 1 base and V by 4 bases; bases with no gene match: 6. Germline lookup yields CDR1 KGHSH and CDR2 LQKENI. CDR3 length: 16 amino acids. The CDR3 reads CASSLERTGNTGELFF. The DNA for the CDR3 is TGTGCCAGCTCACTGGAGAGGACAGGGAACACCGGGGAGCTGTTTTTT.

The chain couples TRBV5-6 to TRBJ2-7; TRBD1 is a possible D gene (5 bases). The V and J ends lost 4 bases and 3 bases respectively, with 17 bases between them. CDR1 is SGHDT, CDR2 YYEEEE, per germline. The CDR3 is 15 amino acids. The CDR3 DNA sequence: TGTGCCAGCAGCCCAGACAGCAACGGTTACTACGAGCAGTACTTC. This codes for CASSPDSNGYYEQYF.

The chain combines TRBV28 with TRBJ1-1; TRBD1 aligns across 8 bases. The CDR3 runs 18 residues. V trimming: 5 bases; J trimming: 1 base; junction bases outside the gene matches: 15. CDR1 is MDHEN, CDR2 SYDVKM, per germline. CDR3 in DNA: TGTGCCAGCAGTCCCGAGCCCATTTTACAGGGGGGGAACACTGAAGCTTTCTTT. Translation gives CASSPEPILQGGNTEAFF. The full variable domain, completed using reference TRBV28 and TRBJ1-1, is DVKVTQSSRYLVKRTGEKVFLECVQDMDHENMFWYRQDPGLGLRLIYFSYDVKMKEKGDIPEGYSVSREKKERFSLILESASTNQTSMYLCASSPEPILQGGNTEAFFGQGTRLTVV.

The chain links TRBV4-1 to TRBJ2-2; 8 positions match TRBD2. V lost 4 bases and J lost 1; bases outside the gene matches: 8. This CDR3 contains 17 residues. Per germline, CDR1 MGHRA and CDR2 YSYEKL. The CDR3 loop reads CASSREGTSENTGELFF. As DNA, the CDR3 is TGCGCCAGCAGCCGAGAAGGGACTAGTGAGAACACCGGGGAGCTGTTTTTT.

This CDR3 reads CASGESTDTQYF. The CDR3 DNA is TGCGCCAGTGGGGAGAGCACAGATACGCAGTATTTT. This chain joins TRBV10-1 and TRBJ2-3, with a tentative D call TRBD2 (5 bases). Germline values: CDR1 WNHNN, CDR2 SYGVQD (reference sequence). This CDR3 has 12 amino acids. The V end lost 9 bases, the J end lost 0 bases, and 7 bases lay between the germline ends.

The genes are TRBV19 and TRBJ1-1; D is possibly TRBD1 (6 bases). The CDR3 has 15 residues. Per the germline V gene, CDR1 is LNHDA and CDR2 is SQIVND (reference sequence). The ends were cut back, 3 bases at V and 0 bases at J, with 11 bases in the middle. CDR3 in DNA: TGTGCCAGTAGTATGGGTCAGGGGCTGAACACTGAAGCTTTCTTT. Its protein is CASSMGQGLNTEAFF.

The rearrangement links TRBV7-9 to TRBJ1-5; D is uncertain. The V and J ends lost 5 bases and 2 bases respectively, with 16 bases between them. The CDR3 covers 16 residues. The germline V gene has CDR1 SEHNR and CDR2 FQNEAQ (reference sequence). Here the CDR3 DNA reads TGTGCCAGCAGCGCAACCGGGAGTATAGGCAATCAGCCCCAGCATTTT. Translation gives CASSATGSIGNQPQHF.

The rearrangement uses TRBV29-1 and TRBJ1-1; TRBD1 matches at 7 bases. CDR1 and CDR2 (germline): SQVTM, ANQGSEA. The CDR3 has 13 amino acids. The V and J ends lost 5 bases and 6 bases, in that order; junction bases with no gene match: 9. CDR3 DNA: TGCAGCGTTCGGCGACAGGGCTTTCCTGAAGCTTTCTTT. This gives the protein CSVRRQGFPEAFF.